The 5 T cell receptor beta chains given below trace back to one sample, sequenced in a study of liver allograft versus peripheral blood T cells. Study-wide background: In transplanted livers, T cell receptor repertoires were compared with those found in the recipients' peripheral blood.

TCRdb reprocessed the reads via MiXCR and lists one record per CDR3 protein. The sample contains roughly 8,300 distinct CDR3 sequences, roughly 15% of which appear only once. Receptor source: a human patient who had a liver transplant. Some T cells may be supplied by the graft donor.

This clonotype was counted a few times. CDR3 nucleotides: TGCAGTGCTAGTCCCTCTAAAAGCTCCTATAATTCACCCCTCCACTTT. Its protein product is CSASPSKSSYNSPLHF. The chain carries TRBV20-1 and TRBJ1-6; D call uncertain. This CDR3 is 16 amino acids long. Trimming shortened V by 3 bases and J by 0 bases, and 12 bases separated the two germline ends. Germline V lookup: CDR1 DFQATT, CDR2 SNEGSKA (reference sequence).

This sequence joins TRBV5-6 and TRBJ2-7, with D unresolved. This CDR3 is 13 amino acids long. The germline gives CDR1 SGHDT, CDR2 YYEEEE. The germline V and J ends were trimmed by 1 base and 6 bases, with 11 bases remaining between them. CDR3: CASSLFPSFEQYF. The DNA of the CDR3 is TGTGCCAGCAGCTTGTTTCCTTCATTCGAGCAGTACTTC.

On this clonotype: A single base separates this from a much larger clone, so it may be a read error. The rearrangement uses TRBV6-1 and TRBJ2-7; TRBD2 is a possible D gene (5 bases). CDR1 and CDR2 from the germline V gene are MNHNS and SASEGT. Trimming removed 4 bases from V and 6 bases from J, with 16 bases in between. The CDR3 covers 14 residues. The CDR3 region has the DNA TGTGCCAGCAGTGGGCGATCGATCGCGGGCGAGCAGTACTTC. This codes for CASSGRSIAGEQYF.

This clonotype ranks as medium-sized. The chain carries TRBV7-9 and TRBJ1-6; D gene ambiguous. Germline values: CDR1 SEHNR, CDR2 FQNEAQ (reference sequence). Trimming pared 4 bases from V and 9 bases from J, leaving 19 bases between. The CDR3 runs to 16 residues. The CDR3: CASSSTRPDVISPLHF. The CDR3 DNA reads TGTGCCAGCAGCTCCACGAGGCCAGATGTGATTTCACCCCTCCACTTT.

Within the sample, this clonotype is medium-sized. The CDR3 region is CASGLVGIGGELFF. The CDR3 DNA reads TGTGCTAGTGGTTTGGTAGGGATTGGAGGGGAGCTGTTTTTT. V is TRBV12-5 and J is TRBJ2-2; unclear D gene. This CDR3 contains 14 residues. In germline, CDR1 is LGHNT, CDR2 FRNRAP. V was pared by 0 bases and J by 8 bases, with 10 bases between.